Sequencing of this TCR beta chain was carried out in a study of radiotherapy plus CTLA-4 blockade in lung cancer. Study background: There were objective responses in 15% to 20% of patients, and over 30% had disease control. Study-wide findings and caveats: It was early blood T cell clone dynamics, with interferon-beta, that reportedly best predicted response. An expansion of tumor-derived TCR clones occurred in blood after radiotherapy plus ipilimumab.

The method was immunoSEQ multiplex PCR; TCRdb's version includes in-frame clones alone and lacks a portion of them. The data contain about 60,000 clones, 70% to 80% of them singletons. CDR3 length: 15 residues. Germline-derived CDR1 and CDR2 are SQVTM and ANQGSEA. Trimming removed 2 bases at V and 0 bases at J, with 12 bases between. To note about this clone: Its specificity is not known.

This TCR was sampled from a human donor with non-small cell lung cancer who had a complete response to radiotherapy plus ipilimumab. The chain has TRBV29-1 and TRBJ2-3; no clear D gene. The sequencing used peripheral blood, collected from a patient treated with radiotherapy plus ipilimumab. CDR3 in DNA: TGCAGCGTTGAACATGGTTTTACTAGCACAGATACGCAGTATTTT. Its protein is CSVEHGFTSTDTQYF.